The next 5 T cell receptor beta chains were all read from a single sample in a study of cytomegalovirus exposure and HLA in healthy donors. Amplification used 60 Vbeta primers and 13 Jbeta primers. The table came from immunoSEQ multiplex PCR; TCRdb's copy has only in-frame clones and leaves some out. In the table there are under 200,000 clones, roughly 80% of which are singletons. Sequences were obtained from PBMCs. The receptor source for this set is a male donor in good health and CMV-seronegative.

This clone came up a few times. The chain has TRBV27 and TRBJ2-7, with D uncertain. Germline V gene data show CDR1 as MNHEY and CDR2 as SMNVEV (reference sequence). The CDR3 is 15 residues long. Trimming pared 4 bases from V and 6 bases from J, leaving 19 bases between. CDR3 sequence (DNA): TGTGCCAGCAGTTCCTCCAGGATGGATTATCGCGAGCAGTACTTC. It specifies CASSSSRMDYREQYF.

V gene TRBV7-9 combines with J gene TRBJ2-5; 7 positions agree with TRBD2. CDR1 and CDR2 (germline): SEHNR, FQNEAQ (reference sequence). The CDR3 runs to 14 residues. Trimming took 2 bases from V and 5 from J; bases not matched to a gene: 5. The CDR3 DNA is TGTGCCAGCAGCTTAAGGCGGGAGCCCGAGACCCAGTACTTC. This codes for CASSLRREPETQYF.

The chain is built from TRBV6-6 and TRBJ2-1, with 7 positions matching TRBD1. CDR1 and CDR2 (germline): MNHNY, SVGAGI (reference sequence). The CDR3 has 12 residues. The V segment lost 5 bases and the J segment 13 bases; nucleotides outside the gene matches: 8. The CDR3 DNA reads as TGTGCCAGCAGTCCAGGGGACAGACTTCAGTTCTTC. Translating it yields CASSPGDRLQFF.

The chain recombines TRBV18 with TRBJ2-5, with a weak D call TRBD1 (5 bases). From germline, CDR1 is KGHSH and CDR2 LQKENI. The CDR3 covers 13 residues. V dropped 2 bases and J dropped 5 bases, with 9 bases sitting between them. CDR3 region: CASSPTNRETQYF. CDR3 bases: TGTGCCAGCTCACCAACAAACAGGGAGACCCAGTACTTC.

The genes are TRBV7-9 and TRBJ1-1; D perhaps matches TRBD1 (6 bases). The CDR3 sequence is 15 residues long. CDR1 and CDR2 (germline): SEHNR, FQNEAQ (reference sequence). Trimming removed 4 bases at V and 0 bases at J, with 12 bases between. CDR3 DNA: TGTGCCAGCAGCTATTTAACAGGGATGAACACTGAAGCTTTCTTT. This encodes CASSYLTGMNTEAFF.